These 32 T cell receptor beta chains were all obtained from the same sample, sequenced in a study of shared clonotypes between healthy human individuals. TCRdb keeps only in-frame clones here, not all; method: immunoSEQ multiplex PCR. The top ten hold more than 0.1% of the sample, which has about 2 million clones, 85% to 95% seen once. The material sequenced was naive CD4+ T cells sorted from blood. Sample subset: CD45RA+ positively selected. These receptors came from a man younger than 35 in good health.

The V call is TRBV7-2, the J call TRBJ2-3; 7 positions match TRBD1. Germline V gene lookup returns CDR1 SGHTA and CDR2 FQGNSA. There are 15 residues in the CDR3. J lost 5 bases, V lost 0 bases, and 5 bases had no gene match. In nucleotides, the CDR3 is TGTGCCAGCAGCTTAGCAGGGGGCGATCTAGATACGCAGTATTTT. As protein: CASSLAGGDLDTQYF.

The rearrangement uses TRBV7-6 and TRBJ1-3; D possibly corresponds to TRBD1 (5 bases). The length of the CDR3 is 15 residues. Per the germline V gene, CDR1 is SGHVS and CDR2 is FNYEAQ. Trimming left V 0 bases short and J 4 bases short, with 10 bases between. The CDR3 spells CASSLAAGNGNTIYF. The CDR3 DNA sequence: TGTGCCAGCAGCTTAGCGGCAGGGAACGGAAACACCATATATTTT.

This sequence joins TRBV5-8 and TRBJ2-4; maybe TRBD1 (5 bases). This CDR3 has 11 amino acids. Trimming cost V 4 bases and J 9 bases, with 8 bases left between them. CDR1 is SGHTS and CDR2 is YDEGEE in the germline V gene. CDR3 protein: CASSRQSIQYF. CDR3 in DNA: TGTGCCAGCAGCCGACAGTCCATTCAGTACTTC.

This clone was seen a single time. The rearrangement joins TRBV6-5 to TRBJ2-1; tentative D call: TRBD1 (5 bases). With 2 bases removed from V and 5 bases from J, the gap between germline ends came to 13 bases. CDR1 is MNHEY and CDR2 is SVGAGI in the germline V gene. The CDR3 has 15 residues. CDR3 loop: CASSYQGIGNNEQFF. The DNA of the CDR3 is TGTGCCAGCAGTTACCAGGGAATCGGTAACAATGAGCAGTTCTTC.

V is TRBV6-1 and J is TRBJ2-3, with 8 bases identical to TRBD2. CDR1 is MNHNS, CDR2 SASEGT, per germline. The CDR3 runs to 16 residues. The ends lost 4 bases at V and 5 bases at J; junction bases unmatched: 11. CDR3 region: CASSGTGRALGDTQYF. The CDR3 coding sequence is TGTGCCAGCAGTGGTACCGGGAGGGCCCTAGGAGATACGCAGTATTTT.

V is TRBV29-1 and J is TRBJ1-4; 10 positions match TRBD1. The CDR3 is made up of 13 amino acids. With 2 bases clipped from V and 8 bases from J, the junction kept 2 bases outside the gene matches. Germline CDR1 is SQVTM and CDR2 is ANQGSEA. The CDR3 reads CSVERTGGEKLFF. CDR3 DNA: TGCAGCGTTGAACGGACAGGGGGGGAAAAACTGTTTTTT.

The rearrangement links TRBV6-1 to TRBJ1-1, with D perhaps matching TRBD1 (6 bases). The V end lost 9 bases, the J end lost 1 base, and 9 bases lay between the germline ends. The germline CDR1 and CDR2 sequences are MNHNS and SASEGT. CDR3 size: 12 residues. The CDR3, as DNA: TGTGCCAGTTTACAGGGGAACACTGAAGCTTTCTTT. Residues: CASLQGNTEAFF.

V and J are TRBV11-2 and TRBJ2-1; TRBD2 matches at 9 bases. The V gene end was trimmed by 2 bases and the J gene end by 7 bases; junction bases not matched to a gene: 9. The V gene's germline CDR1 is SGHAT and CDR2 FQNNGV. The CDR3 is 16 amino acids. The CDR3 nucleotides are TGTGCCAGCAGCTTAAGGTGGCGGGGGGGCCGGAATGAGCAGTTCTTC. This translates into CASSLRWRGGRNEQFF.

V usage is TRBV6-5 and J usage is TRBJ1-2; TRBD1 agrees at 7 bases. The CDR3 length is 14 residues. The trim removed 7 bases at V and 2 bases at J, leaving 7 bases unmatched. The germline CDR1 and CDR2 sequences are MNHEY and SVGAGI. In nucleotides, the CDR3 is TGTGCCAGCAAACCCTCGACAGGGAACTATGGCTACACCTTC. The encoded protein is CASKPSTGNYGYTF.

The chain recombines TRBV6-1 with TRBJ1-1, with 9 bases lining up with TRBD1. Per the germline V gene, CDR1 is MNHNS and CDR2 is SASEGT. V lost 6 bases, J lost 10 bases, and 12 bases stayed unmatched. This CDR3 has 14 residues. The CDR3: CASSISGQGIGAFF. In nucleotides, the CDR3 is TGTGCCAGCAGCATATCGGGACAGGGAATAGGAGCTTTCTTT.

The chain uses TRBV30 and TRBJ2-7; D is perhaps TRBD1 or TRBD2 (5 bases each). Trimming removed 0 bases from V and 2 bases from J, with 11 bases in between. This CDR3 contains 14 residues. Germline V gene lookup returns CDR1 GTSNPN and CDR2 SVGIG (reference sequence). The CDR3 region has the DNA TGTGCCTGGAGTGTGGGGGTAGGGACCTACGAGCAGTACTTC. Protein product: CAWSVGVGTYEQYF.

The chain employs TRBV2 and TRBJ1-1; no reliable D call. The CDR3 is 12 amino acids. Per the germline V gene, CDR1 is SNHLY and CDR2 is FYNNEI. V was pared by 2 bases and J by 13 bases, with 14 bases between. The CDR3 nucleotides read TGTGCCAGCAGTGAACTGAGGAGAGAGGGTTTCTTT. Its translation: CASSELRREGFF.

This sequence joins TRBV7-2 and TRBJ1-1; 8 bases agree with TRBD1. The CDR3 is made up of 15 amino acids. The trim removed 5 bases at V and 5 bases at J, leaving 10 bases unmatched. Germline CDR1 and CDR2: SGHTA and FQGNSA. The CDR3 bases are TGTGCCAGCAGCAGCTTGGCAGGGGGCAGGACTGAAGCTTTCTTT. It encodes CASSSLAGGRTEAFF.

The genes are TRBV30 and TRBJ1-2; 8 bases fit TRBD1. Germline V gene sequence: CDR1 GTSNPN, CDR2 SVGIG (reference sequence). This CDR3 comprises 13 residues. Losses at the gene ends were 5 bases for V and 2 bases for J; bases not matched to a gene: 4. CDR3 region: CAWGTGGNYGYTF. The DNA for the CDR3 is TGTGCCTGGGGGACAGGCGGCAACTATGGCTACACCTTC.

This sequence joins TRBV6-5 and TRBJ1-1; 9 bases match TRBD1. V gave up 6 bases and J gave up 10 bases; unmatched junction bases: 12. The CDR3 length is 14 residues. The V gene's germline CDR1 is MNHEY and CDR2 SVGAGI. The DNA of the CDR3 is TGTGCCAGCAGCCCCTCACTTTGGGGACAGGGAGCTTTCTTT. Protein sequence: CASSPSLWGQGAFF.

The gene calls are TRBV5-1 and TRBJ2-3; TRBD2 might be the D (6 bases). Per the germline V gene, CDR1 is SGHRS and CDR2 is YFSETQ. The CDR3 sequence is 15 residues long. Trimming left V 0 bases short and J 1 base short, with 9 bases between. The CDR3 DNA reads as TGCGCCAGCAGCTTGGTTGCTAGCGGCACAGATACGCAGTATTTT. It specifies CASSLVASGTDTQYF.

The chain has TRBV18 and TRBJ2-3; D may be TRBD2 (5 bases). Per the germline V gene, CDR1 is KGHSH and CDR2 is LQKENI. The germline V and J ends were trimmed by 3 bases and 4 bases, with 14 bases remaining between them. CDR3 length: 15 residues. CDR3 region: CASSPPGGPPDTQYF. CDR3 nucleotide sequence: TGTGCCAGCTCACCGCCCGGCGGGCCCCCAGATACGCAGTATTTT.

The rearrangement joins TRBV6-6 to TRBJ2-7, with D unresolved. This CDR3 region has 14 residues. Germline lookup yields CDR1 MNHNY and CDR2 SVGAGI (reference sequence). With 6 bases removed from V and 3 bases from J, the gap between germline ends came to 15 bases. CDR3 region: CASSLNLGSYEQYF. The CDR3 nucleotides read TGTGCCAGCAGCTTAAACCTCGGTAGCTACGAGCAGTACTTC.

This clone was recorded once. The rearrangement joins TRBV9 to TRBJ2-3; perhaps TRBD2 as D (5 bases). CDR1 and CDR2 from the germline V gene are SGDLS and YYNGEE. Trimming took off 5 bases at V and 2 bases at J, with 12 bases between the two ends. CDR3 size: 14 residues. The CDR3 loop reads CASSASLDTDTQYF. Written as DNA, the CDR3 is TGTGCCAGCAGTGCTAGCCTTGACACAGATACGCAGTATTTT.

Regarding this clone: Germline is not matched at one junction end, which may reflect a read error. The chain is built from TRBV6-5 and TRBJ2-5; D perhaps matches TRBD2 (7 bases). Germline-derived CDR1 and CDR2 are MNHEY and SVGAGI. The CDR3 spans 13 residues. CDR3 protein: CASRPTGPGGHHF. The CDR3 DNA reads TGTGCCAGCAGACCAACAGGGCCGGGGGGCCACCACTTC.

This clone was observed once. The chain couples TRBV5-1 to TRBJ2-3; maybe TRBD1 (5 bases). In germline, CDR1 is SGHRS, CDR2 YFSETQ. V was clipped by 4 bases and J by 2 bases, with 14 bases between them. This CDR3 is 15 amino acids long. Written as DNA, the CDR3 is TGCGCCAGCAGCCCAGGGTCTTCTTCCACAGATACGCAGTATTTT. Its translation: CASSPGSSSTDTQYF.

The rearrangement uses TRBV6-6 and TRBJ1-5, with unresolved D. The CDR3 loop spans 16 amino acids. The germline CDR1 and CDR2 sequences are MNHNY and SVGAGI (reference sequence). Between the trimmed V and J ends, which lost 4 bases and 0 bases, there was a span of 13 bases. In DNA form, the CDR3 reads TGTGCCAGCAGTTTCGATCTCCTCAATAGCAATCAGCCCCAGCATTTT. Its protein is CASSFDLLNSNQPQHF.

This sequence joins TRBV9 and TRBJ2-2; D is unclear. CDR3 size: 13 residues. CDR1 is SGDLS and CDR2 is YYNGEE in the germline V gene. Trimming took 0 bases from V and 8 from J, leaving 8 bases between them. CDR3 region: CASSVGIMGELFF. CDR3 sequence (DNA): TGTGCCAGCAGCGTAGGGATTATGGGGGAGCTGTTTTTT.

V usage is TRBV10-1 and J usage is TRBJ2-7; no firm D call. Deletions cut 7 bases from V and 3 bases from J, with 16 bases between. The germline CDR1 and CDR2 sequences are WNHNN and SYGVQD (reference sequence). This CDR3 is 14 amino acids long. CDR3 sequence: CASTNIKHYYEQYF. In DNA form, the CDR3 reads TGCGCCAGCACCAACATCAAGCACTACTACGAGCAGTACTTC.

CDR3 bases: TGTGCCAGCAGCCGGGAGGGGCACTACGAGCAGTACTTC. The encoded protein is CASSREGHYEQYF. J is TRBJ2-7 and V is TRBV9, with 8 bases that match TRBD2. The germline V gene encodes CDR1 SGDLS and CDR2 YYNGEE. This CDR3 has 13 residues. The junction had 3 bases not matched to a gene; V was cut back by 4 bases and J by 3 bases.

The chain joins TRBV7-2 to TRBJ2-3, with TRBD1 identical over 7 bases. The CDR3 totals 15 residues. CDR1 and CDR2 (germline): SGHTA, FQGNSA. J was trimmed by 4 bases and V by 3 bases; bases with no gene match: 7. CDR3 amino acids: CASSFRQGISDTQYF. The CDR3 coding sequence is TGTGCCAGCAGCTTCCGACAGGGAATATCAGATACGCAGTATTTT.

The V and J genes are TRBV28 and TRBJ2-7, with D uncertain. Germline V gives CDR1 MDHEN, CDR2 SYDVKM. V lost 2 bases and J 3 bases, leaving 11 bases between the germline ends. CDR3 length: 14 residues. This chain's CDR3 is CASSLGVVGYEQYF. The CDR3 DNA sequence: TGTGCCAGCAGTTTAGGGGTTGTCGGCTACGAGCAGTACTTC.

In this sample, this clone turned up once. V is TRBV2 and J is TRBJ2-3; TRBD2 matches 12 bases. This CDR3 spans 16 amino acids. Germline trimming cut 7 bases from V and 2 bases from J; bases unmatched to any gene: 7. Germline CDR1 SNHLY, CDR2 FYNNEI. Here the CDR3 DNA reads TGTGCCAGCATCCTCGGACTAGCGGGACCCACAGATACGCAGTATTTT. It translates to CASILGLAGPTDTQYF.

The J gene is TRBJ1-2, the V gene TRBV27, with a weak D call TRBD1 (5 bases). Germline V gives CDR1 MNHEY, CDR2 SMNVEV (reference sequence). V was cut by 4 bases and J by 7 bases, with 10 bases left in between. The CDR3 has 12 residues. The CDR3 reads CASSSGGSGYTF. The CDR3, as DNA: TGTGCCAGCAGTTCCGGGGGTTCTGGCTACACCTTC.

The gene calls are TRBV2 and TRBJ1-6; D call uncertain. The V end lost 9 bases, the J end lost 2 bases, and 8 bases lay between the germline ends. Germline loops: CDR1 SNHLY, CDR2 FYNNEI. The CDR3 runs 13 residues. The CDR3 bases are TGTGCCAGTGTTCCGACCTATAATTCACCCCTCCACTTT. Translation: CASVPTYNSPLHF.

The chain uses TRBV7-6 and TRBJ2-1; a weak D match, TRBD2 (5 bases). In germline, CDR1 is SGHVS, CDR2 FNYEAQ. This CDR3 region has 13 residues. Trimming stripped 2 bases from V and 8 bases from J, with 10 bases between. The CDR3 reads CASSLFEADEQFF. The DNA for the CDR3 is TGTGCCAGCAGCTTATTCGAAGCGGATGAGCAGTTCTTC.

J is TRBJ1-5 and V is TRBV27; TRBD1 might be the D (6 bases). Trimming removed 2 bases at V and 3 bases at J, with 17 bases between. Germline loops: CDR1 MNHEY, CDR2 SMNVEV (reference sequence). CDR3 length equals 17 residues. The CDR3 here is CASSLTAGAGPNQPQHF. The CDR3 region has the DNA TGTGCCAGCAGTTTAACGGCAGGGGCAGGTCCCAATCAGCCCCAGCATTTT.